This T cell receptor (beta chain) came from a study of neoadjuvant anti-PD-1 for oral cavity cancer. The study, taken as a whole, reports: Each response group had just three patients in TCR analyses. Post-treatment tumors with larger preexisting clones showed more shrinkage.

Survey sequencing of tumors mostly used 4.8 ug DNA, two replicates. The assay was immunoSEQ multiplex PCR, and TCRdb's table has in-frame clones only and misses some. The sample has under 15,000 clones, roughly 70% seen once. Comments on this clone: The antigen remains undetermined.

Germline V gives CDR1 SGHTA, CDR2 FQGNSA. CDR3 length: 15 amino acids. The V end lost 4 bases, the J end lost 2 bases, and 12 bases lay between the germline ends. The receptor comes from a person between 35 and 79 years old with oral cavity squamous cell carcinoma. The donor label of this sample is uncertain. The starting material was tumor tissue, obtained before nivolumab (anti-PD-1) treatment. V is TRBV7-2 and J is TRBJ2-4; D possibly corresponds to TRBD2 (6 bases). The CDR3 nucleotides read TGTGCCAGCAGCTCTGAGGCGGGGTCCAAAAACATTCAGTACTTC. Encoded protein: CASSSEAGSKNIQYF. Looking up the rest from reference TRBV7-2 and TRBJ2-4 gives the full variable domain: GAGVSQSPSNKVTEKGKDVELRCDPISGHTALYWYRQSLGQGLEFLIYFQGNSAPDKSGLPSDRFSAERTGGSVSTLTIQRTQQEDSAVYLCASSSEAGSKNIQYFGAGTRLSVL.